The 5 T cell receptor beta chains in this list originate from one sample, sequenced in a study of T-cell reconstitution after alpha-beta-depleted transplantation in children. Unique molecular identifiers were used in preparing the TCRbeta library. TCRdb re-called the PCR reads through MiXCR, storing one row per CDR3 protein. The table includes 70,000 to 95,000 distinct CDR3 sequences, roughly 20% detected once. The sequences come from PBMCs, mostly from graft donor cells, collected 360 days after TCRalphabeta/CD19-depleted stem cell transplant. Receptors were obtained from a male patient aged 2 to 10 who had a stem cell transplant for acute lymphoblastic leukemia, so the T cells may come from the graft donor.

This clonotype was counted at least ten times. The chain couples TRBV12-3 or TRBV12-4 to TRBJ2-7; the D is unclear. This CDR3 comprises 17 residues. Trimming shortened V by 1 base and J by 3 bases, and 19 bases separated the two germline ends. CDR3 sequence: CASSLVWTPSLVYEQYF. The CDR3 DNA reads as TGTGCCAGCAGTTTAGTGTGGACCCCTTCGTTAGTCTACGAGCAGTACTTC.

This clonotype showed up just a few times. The chain is built from TRBV6-5 and TRBJ2-1, with D perhaps given as TRBD1 or TRBD2 (5 bases each). V was pared by 0 bases and J by 7 bases, with 10 bases between. The germline CDR1 and CDR2 sequences are MNHEY and SVGAGI. CDR3 length: 14 residues. The CDR3 here is CASSYSRGRNEQFF. The DNA for the CDR3 is TGTGCCAGCAGTTACTCGAGGGGTCGTAATGAGCAGTTCTTC.

V usage is TRBV4-1 and J usage is TRBJ2-1; TRBD2 matches 8 bases. The CDR3 sequence is 16 residues long. Trimming cost V 3 bases and J 2 bases; bases outside gene matches: 6. Looked up from germline, CDR1 is MGHRA and CDR2 is YSYEKL. CDR3 in amino acids: CASSHKREPPYNEQFF. The CDR3 nucleotides are TGCGCCAGCAGCCACAAGCGGGAGCCTCCCTACAATGAGCAGTTCTTC.

This clonotype has ten or more counts. This chain uses TRBV7-9 with TRBJ2-7; TRBD1 is a possible D gene (6 bases). The CDR3 runs to 13 residues. The germline V and J ends were trimmed by 0 bases and 3 bases, with 6 bases remaining between them. Per germline, CDR1 SEHNR and CDR2 FQNEAQ (reference sequence). The CDR3 sequence: CASSLADSYEQYF. The CDR3 DNA sequence: TGTGCCAGCAGCTTAGCGGACAGCTACGAGCAGTACTTC. Drawing the rest from reference TRBV7-9 and TRBJ2-7, the complete variable domain is DTGVSQNPRHKITKRGQNVTFRCDPISEHNRLYWYRQTLGQGPEFLTYFQNEAQLEKSRLLSDRFSAERPKGSFSTLEIQRTEQGDSAMYLCASSLADSYEQYFGPGTRLTVT.

CDR3 loop: CASSQGDRKPDNEQFF. DNA of the CDR3: TGCGCCAGCAGCCAAGGGGACAGAAAACCCGACAATGAGCAGTTCTTC. V is TRBV4-1 and J is TRBJ2-1; TRBD1 matches at 7 bases. Germline CDR1 and CDR2: MGHRA and YSYEKL. The CDR3 spans 16 residues. V shed 1 base and J 5 bases; nucleotides not matched to a gene: 8.